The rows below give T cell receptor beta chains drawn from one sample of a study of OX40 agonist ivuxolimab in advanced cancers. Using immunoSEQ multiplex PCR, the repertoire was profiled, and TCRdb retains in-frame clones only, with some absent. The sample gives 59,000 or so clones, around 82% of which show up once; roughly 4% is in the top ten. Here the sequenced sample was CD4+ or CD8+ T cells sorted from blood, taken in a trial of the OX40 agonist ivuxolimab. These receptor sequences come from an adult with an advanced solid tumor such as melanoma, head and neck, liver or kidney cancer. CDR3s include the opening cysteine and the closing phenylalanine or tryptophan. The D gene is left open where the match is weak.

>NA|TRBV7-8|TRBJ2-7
CASSPGLAVYEQYF
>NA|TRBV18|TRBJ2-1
CASSPAYNEQFF
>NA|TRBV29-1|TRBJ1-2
CSVVQAMGYGYTF
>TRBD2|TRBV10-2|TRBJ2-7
CASRLAGSYEQYF
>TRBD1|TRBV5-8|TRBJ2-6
CASSPGTGMVSGANVLTF
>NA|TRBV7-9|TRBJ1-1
CASSPDRLNTEAFF
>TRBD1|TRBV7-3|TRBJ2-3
CASSLSGTGERTDTQYF
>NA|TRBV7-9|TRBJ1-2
CASSLEADVYGYTF
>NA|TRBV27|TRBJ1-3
CASSIIYDGNTIYF
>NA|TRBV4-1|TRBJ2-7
CASSHPGTTPYEQYF
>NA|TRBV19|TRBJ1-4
CASTKGSSNEKLFF
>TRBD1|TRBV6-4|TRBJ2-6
CASGTGSGANVLTF
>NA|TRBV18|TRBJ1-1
CASSPVTFTGSGTEAFF
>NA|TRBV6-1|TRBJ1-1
CASSQSGREAFF
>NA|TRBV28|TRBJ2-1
CASSLRGNEQFF
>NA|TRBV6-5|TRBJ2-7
CASSLPGPGPYEQYF
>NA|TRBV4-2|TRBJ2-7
CASSRDFYEQYF
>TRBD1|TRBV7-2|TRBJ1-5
CASSSGTGSVSQHF
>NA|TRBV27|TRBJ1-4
CASSFPNEKLFF
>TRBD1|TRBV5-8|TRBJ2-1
CASSFAGGTGGPNEQFF
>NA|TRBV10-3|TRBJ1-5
CAISDSGYNQPQHF
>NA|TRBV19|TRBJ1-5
CASSMESYSNQPQHF
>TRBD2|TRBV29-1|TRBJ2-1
CSASSRGVFYNEQFF
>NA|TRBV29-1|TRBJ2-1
CSVGRYVEQFF
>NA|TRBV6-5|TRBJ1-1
CASTDPVSGTEAFF
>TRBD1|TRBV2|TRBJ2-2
CASSERGQGTGELFF
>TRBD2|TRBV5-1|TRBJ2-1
CASSLNRLAGGNEQFF
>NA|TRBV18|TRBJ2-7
CASSQAGGHEQYF
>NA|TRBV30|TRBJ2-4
CACSRGGVGNIQYF
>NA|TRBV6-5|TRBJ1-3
CASNSLRGNTIYF
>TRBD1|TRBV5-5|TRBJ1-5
CASSLGTMTGRNQPQHF
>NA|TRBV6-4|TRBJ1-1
CASSYEGETFF
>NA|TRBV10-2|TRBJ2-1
CASSDGRSSYNEQFF
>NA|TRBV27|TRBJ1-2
CASSSTTGTPYGYTF
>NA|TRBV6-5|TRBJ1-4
CASSSKGIENEKLFF
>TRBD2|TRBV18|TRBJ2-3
CASSPRTSGGANTDTQYF
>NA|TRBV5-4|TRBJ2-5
CASSLVGGRETQYF
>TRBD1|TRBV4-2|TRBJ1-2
CASSHHRTGGNYGYTF
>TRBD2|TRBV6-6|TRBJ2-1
CASSTGTSYNEQFF
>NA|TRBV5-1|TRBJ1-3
CASSMQDRNTIYF
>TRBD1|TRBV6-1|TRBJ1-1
CASSGRDRGEAFF
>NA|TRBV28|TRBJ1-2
CASSLWRGGNYGYTF
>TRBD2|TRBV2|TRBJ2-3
CASSELAGQDTQYF
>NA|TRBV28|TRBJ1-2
CASSFNNNYGYTF
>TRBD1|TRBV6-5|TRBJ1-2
CASRGGQVPYGYTF
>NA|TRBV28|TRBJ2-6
CASSLEALGANVLTF
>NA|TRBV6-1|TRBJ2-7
CASSENPDSYEQYF
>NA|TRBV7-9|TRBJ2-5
CASSSRAQRETQYF
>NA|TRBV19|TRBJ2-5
CASSIGWLEETQYF
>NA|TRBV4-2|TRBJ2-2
CASSQVGAGELFF
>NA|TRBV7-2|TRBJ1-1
CASSFNAVGPGNTEAFF
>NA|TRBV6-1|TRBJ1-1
CASVFQGMNTEAFF
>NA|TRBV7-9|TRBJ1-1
CASSLRSNTEAFF
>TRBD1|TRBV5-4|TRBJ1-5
CASSLEGARQPQHF
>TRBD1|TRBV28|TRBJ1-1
CASSLSTGVITEAFF
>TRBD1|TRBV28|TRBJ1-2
CASRTWTGEYTF
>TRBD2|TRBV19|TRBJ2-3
CASRDDNFGLAGVGTQYF
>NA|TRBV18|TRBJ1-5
CASSVAGNQPQHF
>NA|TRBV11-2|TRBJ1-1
CASSLERVSTEAFF